A selection of T cell receptor beta chains follows, all from one sample in a study of cytotoxic CD8 clonotypes in ibrutinib-treated CLL. The protocol was immunoSEQ multiplex PCR, while the TCRdb copy is restricted to in-frame clones and leaves out a portion. The profile shows some 150,000 clones, 80% of them singletons. The source material was PBMCs, sampled after 36 months of ibrutinib treatment. The receptors here all came from a human donor with chronic lymphocytic leukemia. The CDR3 runs from the conserved cysteine through the conserved F or W. The D gene is left open where the match is weak. Size tells how often a clone was seen (once, few, many) or the class of an expanded clone, and some rows leave it out.

abundance,j_gene,v_gene,d_gene,CDR3nt,CDR3aa
once,TRBJ2-1,TRBV9,-,TGTGCCAGCAGCGTATTGTCTGGGTGGGGTGAGCAGTTCTTC,CASSVLSGWGEQFF
-,TRBJ2-7,TRBV5-1,TRBD1,TGCGCCAGCAGCTTGGGTGACAGGGGGCATGACGAGCAGTACTTC,CASSLGDRGHDEQYF
once,TRBJ1-1,TRBV2,-,TGTGCCAGCTACCGGACATTCATGAACACTGAAGCTTTCTTT,CASYRTFMNTEAFF
-,TRBJ2-7,TRBV4-1,-,TGCGCCAGCAGCCAAGAGAAGGATAGCTCCTACGAGCAGTACTTC,CASSQEKDSSYEQYF
-,TRBJ2-3,TRBV5-1,-,TGCGCCAGCAGCTTGGGGGGACTAGATACGCAGTATTTT,CASSLGGLDTQYF
few,TRBJ1-1,TRBV2,-,TGTGCCAGCAGTACAGACAGAAACACTGAAGCTTTCTTT,CASSTDRNTEAFF
-,TRBJ2-3,TRBV30,TRBD2,TGTGCCTGGAGTGTACTAGCGGGGGGGCCTGGAGATACGCAGTATTTT,CAWSVLAGGPGDTQYF
-,TRBJ2-1,TRBV6-6,-,TGTGCCAGCAGACACCTCTTGTTCTTC,CASRHLLFF
-,TRBJ1-1,TRBV7-6,-,TGTGCCAGCAGCCTGACCACAGGGCTCGTGAACACTGAAGCTTTCTTT,CASSLTTGLVNTEAFF
-,TRBJ2-1,TRBV7-9,-,TGTGCCAGCAGCTCGGACAGCTACAATGAGCAGTTCTTC,CASSSDSYNEQFF